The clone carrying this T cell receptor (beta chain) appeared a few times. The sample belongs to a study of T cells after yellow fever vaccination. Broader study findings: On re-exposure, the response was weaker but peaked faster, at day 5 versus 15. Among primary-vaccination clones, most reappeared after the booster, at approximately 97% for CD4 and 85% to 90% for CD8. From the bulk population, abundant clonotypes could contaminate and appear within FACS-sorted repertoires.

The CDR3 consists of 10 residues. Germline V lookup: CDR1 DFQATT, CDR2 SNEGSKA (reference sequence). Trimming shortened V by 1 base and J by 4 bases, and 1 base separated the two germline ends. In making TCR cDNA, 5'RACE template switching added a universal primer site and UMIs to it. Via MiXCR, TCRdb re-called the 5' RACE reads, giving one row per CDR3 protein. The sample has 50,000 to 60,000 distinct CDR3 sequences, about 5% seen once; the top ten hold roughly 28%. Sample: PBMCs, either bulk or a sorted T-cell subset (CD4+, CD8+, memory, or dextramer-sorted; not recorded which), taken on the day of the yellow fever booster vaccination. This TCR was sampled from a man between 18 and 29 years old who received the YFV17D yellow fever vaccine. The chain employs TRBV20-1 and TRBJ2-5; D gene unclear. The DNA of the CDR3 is TGCAGTGCTAGAGCAGAGACCCAGTACTTC. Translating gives CSARAETQYF.